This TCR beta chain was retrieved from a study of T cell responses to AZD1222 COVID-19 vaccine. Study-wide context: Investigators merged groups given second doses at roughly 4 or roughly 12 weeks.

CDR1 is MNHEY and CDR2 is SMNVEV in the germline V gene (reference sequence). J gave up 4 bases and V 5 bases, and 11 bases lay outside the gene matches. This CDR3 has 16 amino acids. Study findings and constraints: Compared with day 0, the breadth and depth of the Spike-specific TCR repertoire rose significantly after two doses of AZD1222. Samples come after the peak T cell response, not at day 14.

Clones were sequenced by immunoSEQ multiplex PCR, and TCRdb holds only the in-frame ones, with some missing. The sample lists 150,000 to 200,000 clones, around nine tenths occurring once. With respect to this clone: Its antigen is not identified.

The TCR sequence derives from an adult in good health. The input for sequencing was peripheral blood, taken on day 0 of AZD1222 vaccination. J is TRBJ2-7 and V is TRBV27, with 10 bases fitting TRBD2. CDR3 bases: TGTGCCAGCAGTCCTTCGGCTAGCGGGAGATGGTACGAGCAGTACTTC. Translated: CASSPSASGRWYEQYF.